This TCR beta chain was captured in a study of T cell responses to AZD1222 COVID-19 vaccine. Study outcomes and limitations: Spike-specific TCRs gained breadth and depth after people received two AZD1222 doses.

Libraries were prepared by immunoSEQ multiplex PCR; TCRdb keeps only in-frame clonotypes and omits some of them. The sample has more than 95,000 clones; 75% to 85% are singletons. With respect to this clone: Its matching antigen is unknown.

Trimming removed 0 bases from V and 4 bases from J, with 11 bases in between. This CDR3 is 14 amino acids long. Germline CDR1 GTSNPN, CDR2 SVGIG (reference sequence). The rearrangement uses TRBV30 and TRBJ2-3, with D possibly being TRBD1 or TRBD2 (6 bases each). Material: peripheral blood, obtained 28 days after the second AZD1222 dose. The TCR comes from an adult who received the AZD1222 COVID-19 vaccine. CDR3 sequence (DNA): TGTGCCTGGAGTGTCGGGGGCCGCGCAGATACGCAGTATTTT. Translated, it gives CAWSVGGRADTQYF.